These T cell receptor beta chains were read from a single sample in a study of response to subunit inactivated influenza vaccine. Each CDR3 protein gets one entry after TCRdb re-called the RT-PCR reads with MiXCR. This sample has hundreds of thousands of distinct CDR3 sequences, with 15% to 18% found just once. The sample was PBMCs from blood, taken 12 days after vaccination. The source of these receptors is a man aged 45-65 years who received an inactivated influenza vaccine. Both conserved end residues are part of each CDR3. The size entry is marked missing in some rows and otherwise reads once, few, many or a size class.

clone size | J gene | V gene | CDR3 protein
- | TRBJ2-3 | TRBV15 | CATSKGQYTDTQYF
- | TRBJ1-5 | TRBV6-1 | CASSRLQGASNQPQHF
- | TRBJ2-1 | TRBV6-1 | CASRQERIGSEQFF
many | TRBJ2-7 | TRBV7-6 | CASRPGTNSYEQYF
few | TRBJ2-7 | TRBV10-3 | CAISGTSSVYEQYF
few | TRBJ1-1 | TRBV11-2 | CASSTDGQGAEAFF
- | TRBJ2-2 | TRBV7-2 | CASSLSVSGSLNTGELFF
- | TRBJ2-1 | TRBV5-4 | CASSGRTEIHNEQFF
- | TRBJ2-5 | TRBV5-5 | CASSRTLAETQYF
many | TRBJ1-1 | TRBV6-1 | CASTRRGDRGSEAFF
- | TRBJ2-1 | TRBV7-2 | CASSLVFSTYNEQFF
- | TRBJ1-4 | TRBV12-3/TRBV12-4 | CASSLGAGTNEKLFF
- | TRBJ2-3 | TRBV11-1 | CASSLLQGWKTDTQYF
- | TRBJ2-3 | TRBV12-3/TRBV12-4 | CASTLANTDTQYF
few | TRBJ1-1 | TRBV7-9 | CASSLEQGFTEAFF
few | TRBJ2-7 | TRBV5-1 | CASSLSKDEQYF
- | TRBJ1-2 | TRBV20-1 | CSAKAFSSYGYTF
- | TRBJ2-7 | TRBV20-1 | CSARDSRARNRLEQYF
- | TRBJ2-7 | TRBV6-1 | CASSPGARDRVEEQYF
- | TRBJ2-7 | TRBV5-5 | CASSKTGTTTYEQYF
- | TRBJ2-7 | TRBV7-2 | CASSYRGQGEYEQYF
- | TRBJ2-1 | TRBV11-2 | CASSLSTSGNNEQFF
- | TRBJ2-2 | TRBV3-1 | CASTHSSSGGNTGELFF
- | TRBJ2-5 | TRBV20-1 | CSALLAAQETQYF
few | TRBJ1-2 | TRBV9 | CASSAGGTGGNYGYTF
- | TRBJ2-1 | TRBV20-1 | CSADLLAGERNEQFF
few | TRBJ2-1 | TRBV6-4 | CASSDDRDYKELVF
- | TRBJ2-1 | TRBV27 | CASSFGDDSYNEQFF
few | TRBJ2-7 | TRBV7-8 | CASSSLLFLAGGSYEQYF
few | TRBJ2-5 | TRBV20-1 | CSARDTGLAVGTQYF
many | TRBJ1-6 | TRBV12-3/TRBV12-4 | CASSDRFALHF
many | TRBJ2-5 | TRBV4-1 | CASSQGDRFQETQYF
few | TRBJ2-7 | TRBV5-1 | CASSIQGPYEQYF
- | TRBJ2-7 | TRBV7-9 | CASSPRGTNYEQYF
once | TRBJ2-4 | TRBV4-2 | CAISLRHIWGSIQYF
- | TRBJ2-4 | TRBV12-3/TRBV12-4 | CASSLRGGVAKNIQYF
few | TRBJ2-7 | TRBV7-2 | CASSSSGVVYEQYF
few | TRBJ2-1 | TRBV5-6 | CASIRDRARSYNEQFF
- | TRBJ1-5 | TRBV6-2/TRBV6-3 | CASSFGQVINQPQHF
- | TRBJ2-2 | TRBV7-2 | CASSRDQGQANTGELFF
many | TRBJ2-2 | TRBV29-1 | CSVEGRSNTGELFF
- | TRBJ2-3 | TRBV11-2 | CASTWTGTSTDTQYF
- | TRBJ2-7 | TRBV5-1 | CASSIRRDFRSSYEQYF
- | TRBJ2-5 | TRBV5-1 | CASAGTGEETQYF
once | TRBJ2-1 | TRBV10-3 | CAISAAGDNEQFF
few | TRBJ1-1 | TRBV4-3 | CASSRSWFTEAFF
few | TRBJ2-5 | TRBV5-1 | CASSRDRGSYRTQYF
- | TRBJ2-7 | TRBV28 | CASSTPKWGQGKLEQYF
- | TRBJ1-2 | TRBV12-3/TRBV12-4 | CASSSTGFLGYTF
many | TRBJ2-1 | TRBV7-9 | CASSTGHLYNEQFF
many | TRBJ1-6 | TRBV7-2 | CASSLGTELGYNSPLHF
few | TRBJ2-5 | TRBV28 | CASSDRDSQETQYF
few | TRBJ2-7 | TRBV7-2 | CASSSDPGQGIYEQYF